This T cell receptor beta chain was documented in a study of blood T cell repertoires in COVID-19. Study-level information: The United States, Italy and Spain provided the acute and convalescent COVID-19 samples. From T cells, B-cell-depleted T cells, or PBMCs came the material, which was cDNA or gDNA.

The CDR3 contains 11 residues. From germline, CDR1 is SNHLY and CDR2 FYNNEI. V was shortened by 5 bases and J by 9 bases, with 8 bases between the two germline ends. In the source study's methods: Nucleated cell counts were estimated from reference gene primer amplification. Sequenced by immunoSEQ multiplex PCR; TCRdb stores in-frame clones only, minus some. Clone size and the V and J calls come from that table; the DNA yielded D and trimming. This table holds about 220,000 clones, around four fifths found once. The material sequenced was peripheral blood. This sequence was found in an older woman who had recovered from COVID-19. The chain carries TRBV2 and TRBJ2-1; D remains unclear. In nucleotides, the CDR3 is TGTGCCAGCAGTCGAGTCACTGAGCAGTTCTTC. Translation gives CASSRVTEQFF.